Below, 18 T cell receptor beta chains from the same sample are listed, as sequenced in a study of Graves' ophthalmopathy and Graves' hyperthyroidism. TCR beta CDR3 amplification used RNA transcripts. First-round RT-PCR with HTBI primers preceded a second-round multiplex PCR. From the multiplex PCR reads, TCRdb called clonotypes with MiXCR, one entry per CDR3 protein. The sample consists of more than 550,000 distinct CDR3 sequences, just over 40% of them appearing once. Sequencing was performed on peripheral blood. These receptors all stem from an adult man with Graves' ophthalmopathy.

At least ten counts were recorded for this clonotype. The chain couples TRBV7-2 to TRBJ2-2; tentatively, D is TRBD2 (5 bases). Looked up from germline, CDR1 is SGHTA and CDR2 is FQGNSA. This CDR3 has 14 residues. V lost 5 bases and J lost 3, with 10 bases in between. The CDR3 nucleotides read TGTGCCAGCAGCGGGAGACCGGACACCGGGGAGCTGTTTTTT. This translates into CASSGRPDTGELFF.

V and J are TRBV2 and TRBJ2-7; the D gene is possibly TRBD2 (5 bases). The CDR3 is 14 amino acids. Germline V gene sequence: CDR1 SNHLY, CDR2 FYNNEI. V shed 6 bases and J shed 4 bases, with 16 bases lying between them. The CDR3 nucleotides read TGTGCCAGCAGCCCCTATCGGGAAAATTACGAGCAGTACTTC. This translates into CASSPYRENYEQYF.

At least ten counts were recorded for this clonotype. This chain uses TRBV11-1 with TRBJ1-5, with D maybe TRBD1 (5 bases). V was shortened by 2 bases and J by 0 bases, with 8 bases between the two germline ends. Germline V gives CDR1 SGHAT, CDR2 FQDESV (reference sequence). CDR3 length: 15 residues. This chain's CDR3 is CASSLSGSSNQPQHF. In DNA, the CDR3 is TGTGCCAGCAGCTTATCAGGGAGTAGCAATCAGCCCCAGCATTTT.

Note on this clonotype: A clone one base away is much larger, so this may be a read error. The chain combines TRBV2 with TRBJ1-4; TRBD1 matches 9 bases. The CDR3 spans 16 residues. CDR1 and CDR2 from the germline V gene are SNHLY and FYNNEI. CDR3 coding DNA: TGTGCCGGCAGACCGGGACAGGGAAGGTCTAATGAAAAACTGTTTTTT. It specifies CAGRPGQGRSNEKLFF.

Many counts were recorded for this clonotype. V is TRBV25-1 and J is TRBJ2-5; TRBD2 matches at 14 bases. After removal of 4 bases from V and 5 bases from J, the junction contained 18 bases not matched to a gene. The CDR3 spans 20 residues. The germline V gene encodes CDR1 MGHDK and CDR2 SYGVNS. The CDR3 nucleotides are TGTGCCAGCAGTGGAAGACTGGGACTAGCGGGGGCCACTCGTGGGGAGACCCAGTACTTC. It encodes CASSGRLGLAGATRGETQYF.

As for this clonotype: A clone one base away is much larger, so this may be a read error. The chain carries TRBV9 and TRBJ1-4; D is uncertain. Trimming took off 4 bases at V and 4 bases at J, with 14 bases between the two ends. This CDR3 region has 15 residues. CDR1 and CDR2 from the germline V gene are SGDLS and YYNGEE. As DNA, the CDR3 is TGTGCCAGCAGCAGCGCAGTCAGTCGTAATGAAAAACTGTTTTTT. It translates to CASSSAVSRNEKLFF.

This clonotype was detected only a few times. CDR3 nucleotides: TGTGCCAGCGGGAGAGGGGGGGGCTACAGCAATCTCTACGAGCAGTACTTC. It translates to CASGRGGGYSNLYEQYF. V is TRBV9 and J is TRBJ2-7, with D perhaps TRBD2 (7 bases). V lost 7 bases, J lost 3 bases, and 26 bases lay in between. This CDR3 has 17 amino acids. CDR1 is SGDLS and CDR2 is YYNGEE in the germline V gene.

On this clonotype: The junction does not match germline at one end; this may be a read error. V is TRBV10-3 and J is TRBJ1-6; tentatively, D is TRBD1 (5 bases). Germline V gives CDR1 ENHRY, CDR2 SYGVKD. The CDR3 length is 16 residues. As DNA, the CDR3 is TGTGCCAGCAGTGAGCTTGGACAATGGGTCGATTCACCCCTCCACTTT. This codes for CASSELGQWVDSPLHF.

This chain connects TRBV19 to TRBJ1-1; a possible D gene is TRBD1 (5 bases). The V end was cut by 3 bases, the J end by 11 bases, with 16 bases between. The germline V gene encodes CDR1 LNHDA and CDR2 SQIVND (reference sequence). The CDR3 has 13 amino acids. CDR3 sequence (DNA): TGTGCCAGTAGTATTGGGGGGGAAGTGGATGCTTTCTTT. Translated, it gives CASSIGGEVDAFF.

The sample holds many counts of this clonotype. The chain joins TRBV9 to TRBJ1-2; the match to TRBD1 covers 8 bases. The germline CDR1 and CDR2 sequences are SGDLS and YYNGEE. This CDR3 has 16 amino acids. V lost 0 bases to trimming and J lost 6 bases; unmatched junction nucleotides: 10. CDR3 amino acids: CASSVGQGALPDGYTF. CDR3 bases: TGTGCCAGCAGCGTAGGGCAGGGGGCGCTTCCCGATGGCTACACCTTC. Together with reference TRBV9 and TRBJ1-2, the CDR3 gives the full variable domain: DSGVTQTPKHLITATGQRVTLRCSPRSGDLSVYWYQQSLDQGLQFLIQYYNGEERAKGNILERFSAQQFPDLHSELNLSSLELGDSALYFCASSVGQGALPDGYTFGSGTRLTVV.

This clonotype was seen more than once but under ten times. The gene calls are TRBV5-1 and TRBJ1-3; no clear D gene. CDR3 length equals 12 residues. Trimming removed 4 bases at V and 4 bases at J, with 6 bases between. The germline V gene encodes CDR1 SGHRS and CDR2 YFSETQ. The CDR3 protein is CASSAGGNTIYF. DNA for the CDR3: TGCGCCAGCAGCGCGGGGGGAAACACCATATATTTT. The whole variable domain, filled in from reference TRBV5-1 and TRBJ1-3, reads KAGVTQTPRYLIKTRGQQVTLSCSPISGHRSVSWYQQTPGQGLQFLFEYFSETQRNKGNFPGRFSGRQFSNSRSEMNVSTLELGDSALYLCASSAGGNTIYFGEGSWLTVV.

V and J are TRBV5-1 and TRBJ2-7; TRBD2 matches at 8 bases. The germline gives CDR1 SGHRS, CDR2 YFSETQ. The CDR3 runs 15 residues. V shed 0 bases and J 0 bases; nucleotides not matched to a gene: 2. CDR3 region: CASSLVSGSSYEQYF. The CDR3 bases are TGCGCCAGCAGCTTGGTGAGCGGGAGCTCCTACGAGCAGTACTTC.

Note on this clonotype: A read error may account for a junction end that differs from germline. The CDR3 sequence is CVSSLTGKEHYGYTF. CDR3 DNA: TGTGTCAGCAGTTTGACAGGAAAGGAGCACTATGGCTACACCTTC. The genes are TRBV6-6 and TRBJ1-2; perhaps TRBD1 as D (6 bases). CDR1 and CDR2 from the germline V gene are MNHNY and SVGAGI (reference sequence). The CDR3 covers 15 residues.

About this clonotype itself: Being one base from a much bigger clone, this may be a read error. V is TRBV5-1 and J is TRBJ2-7; perhaps TRBD2 as D (5 bases). CDR1 SGHRS and CDR2 YFSETQ come from the germline V gene. Trimming shortened V by 4 bases and J by 2 bases, and 13 bases separated the two germline ends. The CDR3 has 14 residues. The chain's CDR3 is CASSTGLATYEQYF. The CDR3, as DNA: TGCGCCAGCAGCACCGGACTTGCTACCTACGAGCAGTACTTC.

This chain joins TRBV29-1 and TRBJ1-2; no clear D gene. The CDR3 covers 15 residues. In germline, CDR1 is SQVTM, CDR2 ANQGSEA. Trimming took off 3 bases at V and 6 bases at J, with 20 bases between the two ends. In DNA form, the CDR3 reads TGCAGCGTTGACGCTAGAGATAGCGGGAGACATGGCTACACCTTC. It translates to CSVDARDSGRHGYTF.

This clonotype was picked up a small number of times. This chain uses TRBV12-3 or TRBV12-4 with TRBJ2-5, with D uncertain. Trimming cost V 4 bases and J 6 bases, with 15 bases left between them. The CDR3 consists of 14 residues. In DNA form, the CDR3 reads TGTGCCAGCAGTTCTCCTAGTTACCTAAAGACCCAGTACTTC. This sequence encodes CASSSPSYLKTQYF.

This clonotype has a count of ten or more. The rearrangement uses TRBV20-1 and TRBJ2-7, with 7 positions matching TRBD1. Germline CDR1 is DFQATT and CDR2 is SNEGSKA (reference sequence). The ends lost 6 bases at V and 3 bases at J; junction bases unmatched: 11. CDR3 size: 14 residues. CDR3 nucleotides: TGCAGTGCCAGCCCGGGACAGCTGTACTACGAGCAGTACTTC. This sequence encodes CSASPGQLYYEQYF.

This clonotype was picked up many times. The genes are TRBV7-8 and TRBJ1-2; 7 bases match TRBD1. This CDR3 spans 15 amino acids. Per germline, CDR1 SGHVS and CDR2 FQNEAQ. V dropped 5 bases and J dropped 8; count of bases not matched to a gene: 14. Here the CDR3 reads CASSPRRTGISGYTF. For the CDR3, the DNA is TGTGCCAGCAGCCCGAGAAGGACAGGTATAAGCGGCTACACCTTC.